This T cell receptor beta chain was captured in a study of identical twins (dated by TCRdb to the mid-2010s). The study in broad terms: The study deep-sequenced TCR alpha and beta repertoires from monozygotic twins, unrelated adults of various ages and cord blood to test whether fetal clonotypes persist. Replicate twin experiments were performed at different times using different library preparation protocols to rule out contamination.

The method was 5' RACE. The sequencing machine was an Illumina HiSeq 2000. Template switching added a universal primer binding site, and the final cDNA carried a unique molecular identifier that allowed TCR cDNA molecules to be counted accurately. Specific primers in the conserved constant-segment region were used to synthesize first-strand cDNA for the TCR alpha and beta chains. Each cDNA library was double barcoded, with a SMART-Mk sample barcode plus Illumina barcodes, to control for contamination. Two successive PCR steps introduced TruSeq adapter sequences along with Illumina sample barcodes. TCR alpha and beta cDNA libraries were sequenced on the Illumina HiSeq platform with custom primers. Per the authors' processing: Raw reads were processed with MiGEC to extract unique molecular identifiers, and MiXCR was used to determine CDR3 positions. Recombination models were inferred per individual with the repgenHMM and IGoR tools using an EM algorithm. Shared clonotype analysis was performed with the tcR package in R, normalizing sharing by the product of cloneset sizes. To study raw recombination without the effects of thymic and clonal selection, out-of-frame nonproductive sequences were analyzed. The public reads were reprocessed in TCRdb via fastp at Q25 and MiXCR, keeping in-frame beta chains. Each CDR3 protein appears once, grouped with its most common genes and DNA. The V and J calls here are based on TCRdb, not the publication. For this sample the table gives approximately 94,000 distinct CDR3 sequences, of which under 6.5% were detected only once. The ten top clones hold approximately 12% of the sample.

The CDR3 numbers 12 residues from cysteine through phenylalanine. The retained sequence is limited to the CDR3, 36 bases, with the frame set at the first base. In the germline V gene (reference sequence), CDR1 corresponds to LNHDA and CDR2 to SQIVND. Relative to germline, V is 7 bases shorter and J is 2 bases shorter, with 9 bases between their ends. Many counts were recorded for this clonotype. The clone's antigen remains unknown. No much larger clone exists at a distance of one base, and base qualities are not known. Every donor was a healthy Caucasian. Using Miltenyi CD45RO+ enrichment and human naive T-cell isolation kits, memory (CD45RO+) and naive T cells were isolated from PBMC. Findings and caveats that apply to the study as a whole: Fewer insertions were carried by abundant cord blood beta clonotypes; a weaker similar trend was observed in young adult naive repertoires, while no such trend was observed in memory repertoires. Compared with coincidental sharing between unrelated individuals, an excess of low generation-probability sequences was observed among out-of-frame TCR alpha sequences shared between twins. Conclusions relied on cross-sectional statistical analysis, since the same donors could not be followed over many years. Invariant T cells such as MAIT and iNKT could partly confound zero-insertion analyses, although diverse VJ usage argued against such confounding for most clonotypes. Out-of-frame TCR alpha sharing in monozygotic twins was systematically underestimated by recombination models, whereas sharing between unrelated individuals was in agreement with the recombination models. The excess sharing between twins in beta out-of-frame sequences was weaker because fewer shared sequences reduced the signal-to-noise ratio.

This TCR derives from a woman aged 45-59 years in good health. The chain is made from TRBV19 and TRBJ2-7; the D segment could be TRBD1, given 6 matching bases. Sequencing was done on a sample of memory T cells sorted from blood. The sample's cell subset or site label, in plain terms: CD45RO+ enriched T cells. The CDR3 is CASTGQTYEQYF. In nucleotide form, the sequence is TGTGCCAGTACCGGACAGACCTACGAGCAGTACTTC.